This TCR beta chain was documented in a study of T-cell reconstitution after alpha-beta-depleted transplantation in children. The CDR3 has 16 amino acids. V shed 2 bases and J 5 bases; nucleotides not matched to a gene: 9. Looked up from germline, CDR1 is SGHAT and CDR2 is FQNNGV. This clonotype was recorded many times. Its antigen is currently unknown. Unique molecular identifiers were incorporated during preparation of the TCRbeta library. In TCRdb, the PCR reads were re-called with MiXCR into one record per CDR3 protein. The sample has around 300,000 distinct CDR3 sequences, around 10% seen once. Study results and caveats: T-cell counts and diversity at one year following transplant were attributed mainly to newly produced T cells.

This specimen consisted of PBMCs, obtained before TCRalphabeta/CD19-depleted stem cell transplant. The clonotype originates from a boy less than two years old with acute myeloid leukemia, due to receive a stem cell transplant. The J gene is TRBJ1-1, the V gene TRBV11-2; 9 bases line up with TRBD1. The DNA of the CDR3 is TGTGCCAGCAGCTTACTTCCCCGGGACAGGGAGACTGAAGCTTTCTTT. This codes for CASSLLPRDRETEAFF. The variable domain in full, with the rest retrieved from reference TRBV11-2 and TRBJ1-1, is EAGVAQSPRYKIIEKRQSVAFWCNPISGHATLYWYQQILGQGPKLLIQFQNNGVVDDSQLPKDRFSAERLKGVDSTLKIQPAKLEDSAVYLCASSLLPRDRETEAFFGQGTRLTVV.